This T cell receptor beta chain was sequenced in a study of blood T cell repertoires in COVID-19. Overall study context: There were acute and convalescent COVID-19 samples, and they came from the United States, Italy and Spain. PBMCs, B-cell-depleted T cells, or T cells were the source of the cDNA or gDNA that made up the material.

From germline, CDR1 is MDHEN and CDR2 SYDVKM. The CDR3 sequence is 14 residues long. Unmatched junction bases numbered 7, after V lost 3 bases and J lost 9 bases. TCRdb's table, derived via immunoSEQ multiplex PCR, lists solely in-frame clones and lacks some. This sample has tens of thousands of clones, with 75% to 95% found just once. The sequenced sample consisted of peripheral blood. The gene calls are TRBV28 and TRBJ2-4, with TRBD1 matching over 8 bases. This sequence was found in a man between 50 and 59 years old with active COVID-19. This CDR3 reads CASSFRDRGGIQYF. CDR3 DNA: TGTGCCAGCAGTTTCCGAGACAGGGGCGGCATTCAGTACTTC.